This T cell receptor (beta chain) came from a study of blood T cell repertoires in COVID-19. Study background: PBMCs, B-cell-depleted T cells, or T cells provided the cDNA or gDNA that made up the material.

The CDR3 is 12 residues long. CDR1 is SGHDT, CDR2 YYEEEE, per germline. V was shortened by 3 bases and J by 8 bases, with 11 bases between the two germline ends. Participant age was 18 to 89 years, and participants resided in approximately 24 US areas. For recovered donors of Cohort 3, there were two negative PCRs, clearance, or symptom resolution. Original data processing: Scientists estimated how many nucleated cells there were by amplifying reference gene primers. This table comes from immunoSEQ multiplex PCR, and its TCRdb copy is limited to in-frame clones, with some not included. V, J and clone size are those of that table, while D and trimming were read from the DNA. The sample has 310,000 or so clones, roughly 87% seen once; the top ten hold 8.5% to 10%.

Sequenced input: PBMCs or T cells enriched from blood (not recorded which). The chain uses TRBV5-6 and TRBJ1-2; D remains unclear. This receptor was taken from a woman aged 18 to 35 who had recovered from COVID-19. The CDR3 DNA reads TGTGCCAGCAGCTCCCAGCCTAGCGGCTACACCTTC. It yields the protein CASSSQPSGYTF.